This T cell receptor beta chain was identified in a study of Graves' ophthalmopathy and Graves' hyperthyroidism. The germline CDR1 and CDR2 sequences are SNHLY and FYNNEI. The CDR3 covers 13 residues. RNA transcripts provided the template for amplifying TCR beta CDR3 regions. First-round RT-PCR used HTBI primers; second-round multiplex PCR followed. One entry per CDR3 protein, called by TCRdb with MiXCR from the multiplex PCR reads. The sample includes around 1,200,000 distinct CDR3 sequences, about 40% of them seen just once. Material: peripheral blood or thyroid tissue (not recorded which). The rearrangement joins TRBV2 to TRBJ2-5, with D hard to call. With the DNA end fitting TRBJ2-7 better, the J assignment may be wrong. This receptor was taken from an adult man with Graves' hyperthyroidism. This CDR3 reads CASSPQPQYEQYF. The CDR3 nucleotides read TGTGCCAGCAGTCCTCAGCCGCAATACGAGCAGTACTTC.